This T cell receptor beta chain was profiled in a study of cytomegalovirus exposure and HLA in healthy donors. In the case of this clone: As yet, its antigen is unknown.

The V end was cut by 4 bases, the J end by 5 bases, with 24 bases between. The CDR3 totals 17 residues. Germline V gene data show CDR1 as SGHRS and CDR2 as YFSETQ. The study ran its PCR with 60 Vbeta and 13 Jbeta primers. Sequencing was performed with immunoSEQ multiplex PCR; in TCRdb, only in-frame clones are kept and a portion is missing. The profile shows over 150,000 clones, around 73% of them singletons. General observations from the study: Available immune exposure information covered CMV serostatus only.

The source material was PBMCs. The TCR sequence derives from a woman in her thirties in good health and CMV-seronegative. V is TRBV5-1 and J is TRBJ1-2, with TRBD1 as a possible D gene (6 bases). The CDR3 here is CASSPLEGPGTNYGYTF. CDR3 in DNA: TGCGCCAGCAGCCCCTTGGAAGGACCCGGGACAAATTATGGCTACACCTTC.